This record covers a single TCR beta chain. The sample belongs to a study of blood T cell repertoires in COVID-19. Study as a whole: From the United States, Italy and Spain came samples of acute and convalescent COVID-19. PBMCs, B-cell-depleted T cells, or T cells provided the cDNA or gDNA that made up the material.

The CDR3 runs to 15 residues. The V segment lost 3 bases and the J segment 0 bases; nucleotides outside the gene matches: 3. The germline gives CDR1 SGHTS, CDR2 YDEGEE. Original data processing: It was from reference gene primer amplification that nucleated cell counts were estimated. The method was immunoSEQ multiplex PCR; TCRdb's version includes in-frame clones alone and lacks a portion of them. From that table come the V and J calls and clone size; the DNA was used to work out D and trimming. The sample shows roughly 50,000 clones, 86% of them seen only once. Sequenced material: peripheral blood. This sequence was found in a human donor in a cohort sampled during active COVID-19. The rearrangement joins TRBV5-8 to TRBJ1-3; 7 positions match TRBD1. CDR3 in amino acids: CASSWDRFSGNTIYF. Here the CDR3 DNA reads TGTGCCAGCAGCTGGGACAGATTCTCTGGAAACACCATATATTTT.